The clone carrying this T cell receptor (beta chain) has only one observation. A far larger clone is just one base off, so this is likely a read error. The data stem from a study of T-cell reconstitution after alpha-beta-depleted transplantation in children. Unique molecular identifiers featured in how the TCRbeta library was prepared. TCRdb called the PCR reads again in MiXCR, with one record for every CDR3 protein. The data contain approximately 800,000 distinct CDR3 sequences, around 15% of them seen just once; the ten biggest clones take up around 4.5%. The CDR3 runs 13 residues. V was cut by 1 base and J by 5 bases, with 9 bases left in between. The V gene's germline CDR1 is MNHEY and CDR2 SMNVEV (reference sequence).

The TCR comes from a male patient younger than 18 who had a stem cell transplant for acute lymphoblastic leukemia, so the T cells may come from the graft donor. The J gene is TRBJ2-7, the V gene TRBV27, with D hard to call. The sequencing used PBMCs, mostly from graft donor cells, collected 360 days after TCRalphabeta/CD19-depleted stem cell transplant. Here the CDR3 DNA reads TGTGCCAGCAGTTTATTGGGGTCCCACGAGCAGTACTTC. It yields the protein CASSLLGSHEQYF.